A single sample is the source of the 3 T cell receptor beta chains below, sequenced in a study of CD8 T cells in Susac syndrome. A quantity of about 0.45 to 1 ug RNA underwent reverse transcription using random hexamers. TCRdb reanalysed the immunoSEQ multiplex PCR reads using MiXCR and keeps one entry per CDR3 protein. The table has a few hundred thousand distinct CDR3 sequences, approximately 85% seen once. The source material was CD8+ T cells from PBMCs. All receptors come from a human donor with multiple sclerosis.

The chain combines TRBV7-9 with TRBJ2-7, with D tentatively TRBD2 (6 bases). The CDR3 loop spans 15 amino acids. Germline values: CDR1 SEHNR, CDR2 FQNEAQ (reference sequence). The germline V and J ends were trimmed by 5 bases and 1 base, with 15 bases remaining between them. Here the CDR3 DNA reads TGTGCCAGCAGCGACGGGAGTGGGAGGTCCTACGAGCAGTACTTC. Protein: CASSDGSGRSYEQYF.

The rearrangement links TRBV5-6 to TRBJ2-7; 8 bases line up with TRBD1. Trimming took 1 base from V and 3 from J; bases not matched to a gene: 15. Germline CDR1 SGHDT, CDR2 YYEEEE. This CDR3 contains 18 residues. CDR3 nucleotide sequence: TGTGCCAGCAGCTTGTCACCCAGGGGGCCGGAATCGAGCTACGAGCAGTACTTC. Translating gives CASSLSPRGPESSYEQYF.

Only a few counts were recorded for this clonotype. The V gene is TRBV15, the J gene TRBJ2-7; 10 bases agree with TRBD1. CDR3 size: 14 residues. V was clipped by 3 bases and J by 1 base; unmatched bases: 0. Germline V gene data show CDR1 as LNHNV and CDR2 as YYDKDF (reference sequence). In nucleotides, the CDR3 is TGTGCCACCAGCAGGGACAGGGGGTCCTACGAGCAGTACTTC. It encodes CATSRDRGSYEQYF.